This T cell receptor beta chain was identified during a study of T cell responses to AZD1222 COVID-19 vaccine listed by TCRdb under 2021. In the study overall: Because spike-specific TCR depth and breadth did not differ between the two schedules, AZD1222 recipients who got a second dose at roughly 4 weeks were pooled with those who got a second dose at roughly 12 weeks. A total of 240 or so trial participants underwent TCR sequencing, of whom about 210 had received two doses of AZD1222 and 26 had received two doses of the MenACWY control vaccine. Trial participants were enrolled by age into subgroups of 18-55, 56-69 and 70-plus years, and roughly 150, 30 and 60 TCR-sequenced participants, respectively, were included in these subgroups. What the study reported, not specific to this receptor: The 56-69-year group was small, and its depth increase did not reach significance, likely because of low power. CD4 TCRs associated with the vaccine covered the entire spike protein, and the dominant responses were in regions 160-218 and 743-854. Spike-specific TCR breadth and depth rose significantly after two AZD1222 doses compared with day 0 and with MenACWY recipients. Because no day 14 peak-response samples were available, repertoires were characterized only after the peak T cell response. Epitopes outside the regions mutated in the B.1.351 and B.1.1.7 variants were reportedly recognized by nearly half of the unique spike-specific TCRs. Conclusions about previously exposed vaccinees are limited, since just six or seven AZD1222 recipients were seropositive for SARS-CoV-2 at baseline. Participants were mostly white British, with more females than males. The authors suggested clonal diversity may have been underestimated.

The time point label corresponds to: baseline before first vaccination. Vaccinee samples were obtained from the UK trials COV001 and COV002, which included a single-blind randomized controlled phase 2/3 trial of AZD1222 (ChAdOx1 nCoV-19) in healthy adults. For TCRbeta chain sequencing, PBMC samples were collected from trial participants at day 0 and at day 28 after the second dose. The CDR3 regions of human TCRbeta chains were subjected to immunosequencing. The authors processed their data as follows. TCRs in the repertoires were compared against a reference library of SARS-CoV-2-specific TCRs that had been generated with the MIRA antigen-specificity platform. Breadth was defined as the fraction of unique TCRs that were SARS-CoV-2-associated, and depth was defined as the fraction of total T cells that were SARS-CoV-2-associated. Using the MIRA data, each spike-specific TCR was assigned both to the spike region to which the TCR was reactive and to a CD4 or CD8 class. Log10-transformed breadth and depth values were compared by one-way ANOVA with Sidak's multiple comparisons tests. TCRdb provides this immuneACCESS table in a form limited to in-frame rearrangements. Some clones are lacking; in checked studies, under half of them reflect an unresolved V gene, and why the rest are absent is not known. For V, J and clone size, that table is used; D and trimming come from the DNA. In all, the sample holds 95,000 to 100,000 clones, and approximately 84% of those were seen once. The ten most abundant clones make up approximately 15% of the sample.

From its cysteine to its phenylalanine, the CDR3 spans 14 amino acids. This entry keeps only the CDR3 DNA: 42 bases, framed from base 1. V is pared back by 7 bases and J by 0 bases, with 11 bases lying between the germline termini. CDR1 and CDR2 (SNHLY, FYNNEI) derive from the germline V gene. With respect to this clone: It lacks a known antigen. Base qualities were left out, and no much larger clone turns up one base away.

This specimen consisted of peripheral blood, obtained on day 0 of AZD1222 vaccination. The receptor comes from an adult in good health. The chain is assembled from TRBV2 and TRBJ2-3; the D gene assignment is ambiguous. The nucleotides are TGTGCCAGCAAGAACGACCTTAGCACAGATACGCAGTATTTT. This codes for CASKNDLSTDTQYF.